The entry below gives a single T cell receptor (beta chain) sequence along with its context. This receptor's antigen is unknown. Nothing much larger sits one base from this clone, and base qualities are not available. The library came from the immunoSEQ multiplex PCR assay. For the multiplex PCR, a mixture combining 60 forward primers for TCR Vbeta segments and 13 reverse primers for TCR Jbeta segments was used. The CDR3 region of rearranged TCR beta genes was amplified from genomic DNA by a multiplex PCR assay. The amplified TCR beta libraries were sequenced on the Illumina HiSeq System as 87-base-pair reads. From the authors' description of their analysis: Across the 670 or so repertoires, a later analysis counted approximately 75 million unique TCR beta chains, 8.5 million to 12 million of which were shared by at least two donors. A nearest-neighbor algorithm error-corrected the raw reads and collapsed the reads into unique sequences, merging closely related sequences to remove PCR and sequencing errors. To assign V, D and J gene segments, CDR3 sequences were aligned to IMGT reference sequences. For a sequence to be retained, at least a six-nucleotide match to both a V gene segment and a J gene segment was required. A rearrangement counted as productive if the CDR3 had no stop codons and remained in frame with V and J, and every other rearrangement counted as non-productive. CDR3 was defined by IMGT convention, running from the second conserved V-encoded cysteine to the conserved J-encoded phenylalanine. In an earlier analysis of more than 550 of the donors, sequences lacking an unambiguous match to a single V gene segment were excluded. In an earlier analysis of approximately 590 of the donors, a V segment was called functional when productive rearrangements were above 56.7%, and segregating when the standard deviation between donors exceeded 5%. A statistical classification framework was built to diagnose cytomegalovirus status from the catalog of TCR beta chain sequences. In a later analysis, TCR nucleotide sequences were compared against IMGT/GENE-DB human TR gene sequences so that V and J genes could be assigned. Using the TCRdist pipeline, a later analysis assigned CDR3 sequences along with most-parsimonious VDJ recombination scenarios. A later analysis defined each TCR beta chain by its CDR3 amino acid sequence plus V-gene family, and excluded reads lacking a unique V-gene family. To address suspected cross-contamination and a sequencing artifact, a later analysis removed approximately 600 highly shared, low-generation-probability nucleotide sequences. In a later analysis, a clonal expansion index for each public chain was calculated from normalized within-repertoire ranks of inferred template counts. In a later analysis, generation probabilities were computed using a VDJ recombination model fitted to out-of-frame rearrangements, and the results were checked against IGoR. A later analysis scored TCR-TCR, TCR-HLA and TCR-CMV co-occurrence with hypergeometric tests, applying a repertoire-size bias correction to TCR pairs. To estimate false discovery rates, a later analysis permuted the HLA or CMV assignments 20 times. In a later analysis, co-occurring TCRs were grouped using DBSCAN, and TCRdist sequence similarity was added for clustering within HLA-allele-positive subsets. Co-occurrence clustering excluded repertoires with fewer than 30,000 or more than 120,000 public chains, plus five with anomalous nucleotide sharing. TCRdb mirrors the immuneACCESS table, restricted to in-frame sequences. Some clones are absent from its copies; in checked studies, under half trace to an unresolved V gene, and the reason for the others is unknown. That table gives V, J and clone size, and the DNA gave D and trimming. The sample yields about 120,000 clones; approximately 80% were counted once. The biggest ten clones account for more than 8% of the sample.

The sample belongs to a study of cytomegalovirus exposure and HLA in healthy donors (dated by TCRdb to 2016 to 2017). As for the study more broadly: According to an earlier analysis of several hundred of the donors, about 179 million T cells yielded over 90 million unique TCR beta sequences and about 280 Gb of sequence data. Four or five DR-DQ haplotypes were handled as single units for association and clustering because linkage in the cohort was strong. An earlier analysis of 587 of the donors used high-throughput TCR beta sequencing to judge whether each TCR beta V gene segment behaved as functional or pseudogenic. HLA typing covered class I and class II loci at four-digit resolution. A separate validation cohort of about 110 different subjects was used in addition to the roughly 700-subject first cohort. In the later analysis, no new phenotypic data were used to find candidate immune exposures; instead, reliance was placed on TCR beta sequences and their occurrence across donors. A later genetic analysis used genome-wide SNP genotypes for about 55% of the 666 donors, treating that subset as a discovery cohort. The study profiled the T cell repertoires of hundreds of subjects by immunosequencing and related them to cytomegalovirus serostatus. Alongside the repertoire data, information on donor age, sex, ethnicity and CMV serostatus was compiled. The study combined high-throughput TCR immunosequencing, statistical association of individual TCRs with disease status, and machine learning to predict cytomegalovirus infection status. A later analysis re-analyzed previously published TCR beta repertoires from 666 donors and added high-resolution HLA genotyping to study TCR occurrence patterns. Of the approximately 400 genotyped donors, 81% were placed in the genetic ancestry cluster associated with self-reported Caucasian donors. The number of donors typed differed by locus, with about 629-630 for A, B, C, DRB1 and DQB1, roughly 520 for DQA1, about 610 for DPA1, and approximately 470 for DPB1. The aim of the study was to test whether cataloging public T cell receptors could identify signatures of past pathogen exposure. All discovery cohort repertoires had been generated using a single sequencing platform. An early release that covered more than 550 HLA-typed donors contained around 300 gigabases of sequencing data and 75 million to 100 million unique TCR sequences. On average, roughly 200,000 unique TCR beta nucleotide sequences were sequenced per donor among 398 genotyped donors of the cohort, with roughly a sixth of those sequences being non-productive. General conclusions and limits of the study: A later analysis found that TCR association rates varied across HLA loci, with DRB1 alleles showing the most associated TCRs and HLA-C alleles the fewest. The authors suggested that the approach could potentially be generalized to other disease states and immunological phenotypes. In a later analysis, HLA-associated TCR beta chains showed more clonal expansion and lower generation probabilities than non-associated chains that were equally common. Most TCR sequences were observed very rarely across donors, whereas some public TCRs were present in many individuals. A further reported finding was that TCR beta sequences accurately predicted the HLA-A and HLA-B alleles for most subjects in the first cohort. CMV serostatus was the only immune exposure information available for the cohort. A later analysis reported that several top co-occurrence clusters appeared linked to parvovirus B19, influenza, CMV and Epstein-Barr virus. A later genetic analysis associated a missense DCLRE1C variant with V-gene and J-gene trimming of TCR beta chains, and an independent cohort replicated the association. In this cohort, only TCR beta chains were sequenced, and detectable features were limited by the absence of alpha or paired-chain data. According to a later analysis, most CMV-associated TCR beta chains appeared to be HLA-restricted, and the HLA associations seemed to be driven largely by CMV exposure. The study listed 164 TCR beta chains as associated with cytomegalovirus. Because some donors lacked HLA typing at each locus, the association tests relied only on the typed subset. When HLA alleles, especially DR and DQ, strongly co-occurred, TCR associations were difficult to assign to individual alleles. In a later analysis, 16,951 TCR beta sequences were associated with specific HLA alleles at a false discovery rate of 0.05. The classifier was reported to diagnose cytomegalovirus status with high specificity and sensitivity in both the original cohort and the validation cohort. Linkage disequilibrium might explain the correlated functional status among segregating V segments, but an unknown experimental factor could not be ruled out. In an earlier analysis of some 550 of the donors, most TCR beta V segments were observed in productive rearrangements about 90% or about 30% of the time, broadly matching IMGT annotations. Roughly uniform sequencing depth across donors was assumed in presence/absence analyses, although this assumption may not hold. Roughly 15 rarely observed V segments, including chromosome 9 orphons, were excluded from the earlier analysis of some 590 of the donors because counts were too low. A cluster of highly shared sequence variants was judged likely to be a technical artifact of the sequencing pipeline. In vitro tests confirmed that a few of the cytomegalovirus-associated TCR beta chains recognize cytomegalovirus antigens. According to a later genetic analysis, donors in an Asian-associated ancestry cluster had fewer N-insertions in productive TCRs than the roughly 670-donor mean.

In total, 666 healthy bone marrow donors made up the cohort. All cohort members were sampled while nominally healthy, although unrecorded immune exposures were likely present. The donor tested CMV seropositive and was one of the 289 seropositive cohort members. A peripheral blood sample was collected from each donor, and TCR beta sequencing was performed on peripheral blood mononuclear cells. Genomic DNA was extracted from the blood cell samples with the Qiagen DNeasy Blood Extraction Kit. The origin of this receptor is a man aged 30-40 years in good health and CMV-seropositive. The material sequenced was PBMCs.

Here is the DNA: TGTGCCAGCTCCACCCCAGGGCGGATCTCTGGAAACACCATATATTTT. This encodes CASSTPGRISGNTIYF. This sequence uses TRBV28 and TRBJ1-3; the D gene is possibly TRBD1, with 5 bases matching. The cysteine opens and the phenylalanine closes a CDR3 of 16 amino acids. CDR3 DNA is the only sequence kept; it has 48 bases, read in frame from the first base. V is clipped by 8 bases and J by 0 bases, and the sequence between their germline boundaries is 17 bases long. In the germline V gene, CDR1 corresponds to MDHEN and CDR2 to SYDVKM.